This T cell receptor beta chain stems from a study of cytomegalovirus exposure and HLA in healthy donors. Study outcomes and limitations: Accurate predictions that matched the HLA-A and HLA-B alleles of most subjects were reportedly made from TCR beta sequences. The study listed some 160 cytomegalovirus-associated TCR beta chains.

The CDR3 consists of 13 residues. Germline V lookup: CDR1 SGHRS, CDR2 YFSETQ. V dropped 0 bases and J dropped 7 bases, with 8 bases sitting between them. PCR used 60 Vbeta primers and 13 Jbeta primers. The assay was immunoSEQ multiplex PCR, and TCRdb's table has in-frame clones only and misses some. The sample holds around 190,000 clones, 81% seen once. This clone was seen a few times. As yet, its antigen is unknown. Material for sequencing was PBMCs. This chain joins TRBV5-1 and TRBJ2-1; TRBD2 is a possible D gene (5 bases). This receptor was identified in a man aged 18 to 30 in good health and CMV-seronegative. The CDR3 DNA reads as TGCGCCAGCAGCTTGGCACTAGATAATGAGCAGTTCTTC. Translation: CASSLALDNEQFF.